This T cell receptor (beta chain) was sequenced in a study of cytomegalovirus exposure and HLA in healthy donors. Findings of the study overall: Later, TCR association rates were found to vary by HLA locus, highest for DRB1 and lowest for HLA-C. At a 0.05 false discovery rate, a later analysis found 18,000 or so TCR beta sequences to be associated with HLA alleles. Most CMV-associated TCR beta chains appeared HLA-restricted in a later analysis.

PCR used 60 Vbeta primers and 13 Jbeta primers. Sequenced by immunoSEQ multiplex PCR; TCRdb stores in-frame clones only, minus some. This sample carries under 100,000 clones, around 10% of them seen once, and the ten largest clones take around 25%. Per the germline V gene, CDR1 is SGHKS and CDR2 is YYEKEE (reference sequence). The CDR3 totals 13 residues. V was pared by 0 bases and J by 2 bases, with 5 bases between. As concerns this clone: Its antigen is still unknown.

In nominal health when sampled, donors likely had unrecorded immune exposures nonetheless. Sequences were obtained from PBMCs. The TCR sequence derives from a man in his fifties or sixties in good health and CMV-seropositive. This rearrangement joins TRBV5-5 to TRBJ2-5, with unresolved D. The CDR3 DNA sequence: TGTGCCAGCAGCTTGGTTCAGCAAGAGACCCAGTACTTC. Amino acids: CASSLVQQETQYF. The complete variable domain, with remaining parts taken from reference TRBV5-5 and TRBJ2-5, reads DAGVTQSPTHLIKTRGQQVTLRCSPISGHKSVSWYQQVLGQGPQFIFQYYEKEERGRGNFPDRFSARQFPNYSSELNVNALLLGDSALYLCASSLVQQETQYFGPGTRLLVL.